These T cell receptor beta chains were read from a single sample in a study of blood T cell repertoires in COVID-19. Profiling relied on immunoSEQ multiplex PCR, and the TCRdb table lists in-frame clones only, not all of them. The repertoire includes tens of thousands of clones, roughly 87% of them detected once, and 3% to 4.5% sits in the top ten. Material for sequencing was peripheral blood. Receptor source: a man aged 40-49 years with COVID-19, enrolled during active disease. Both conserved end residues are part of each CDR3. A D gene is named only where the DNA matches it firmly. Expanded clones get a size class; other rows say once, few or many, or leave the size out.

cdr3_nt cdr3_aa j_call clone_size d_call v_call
TGTGCCAGCTCACAGGACAGGGGCAATAATTCACCCCTCCACTTT CASSQDRGNNSPLHF TRBJ1-6 few TRBD1 TRBV18
TGTGCCAGTAGTGAACAGGCAACTAATGAAAAACTGTTTTTT CASSEQATNEKLFF TRBJ1-4 NA NA TRBV19
TGTGCCTGGAATAGGATACTAAATTCACCCCTCCACTTT CAWNRILNSPLHF TRBJ1-6 NA NA TRBV30
TGTGCCAGTAGTACAGTACAGGGAATGGGGGGCTACACCTTC CASSTVQGMGGYTF TRBJ1-2 NA NA TRBV19
TGTGCCTGGACCCAGTCCGGGGAGCTGTTTTTT CAWTQSGELFF TRBJ2-2 NA NA TRBV30
TGTGCCAGCTCAACAGGGGGCGGTCAGCCCCAGCATTTT CASSTGGGQPQHF TRBJ1-5 NA TRBD1 TRBV18
TGTGCCTGGAGTGTACAAAGGACTAGCGGGGGCACAGATACGCAGTATTTT CAWSVQRTSGGTDTQYF TRBJ2-3 once TRBD2 TRBV30
TGTGCCAGCAGCTTAGCCAGAATTAATTCACCCCTCCACTTT CASSLARINSPLHF TRBJ1-6 NA NA TRBV7-2
TGTGCCAGTAGTGACCCGCCTGGGCATGGCTACACCTTC CASSDPPGHGYTF TRBJ1-2 NA NA TRBV19
TGTGCCAGCAGTTCGCAGGGGTCCCCCCTAACTGGGGCCAACGTCCTGACTTTC CASSSQGSPLTGANVLTF TRBJ2-6 NA NA TRBV6-2/TRBV6-3
TGTGCCAGCAGCCTCACCCCGGGACAGGGGGTCGATACGCAGTATTTT CASSLTPGQGVDTQYF TRBJ2-3 NA TRBD1 TRBV7-9
TGTGCCAGCAGCTTATGGGGACAGAGAGAGACCCAGTACTTC CASSLWGQRETQYF TRBJ2-5 NA TRBD1 TRBV5-4
TGTGCCAGCAGCTCTCCGGCCCGCCAGGGGAGTTCCGAGCAGTACTTC CASSSPARQGSSEQYF TRBJ2-7 few NA TRBV27
TGCGCCAGCAGCTTGGGGAGAGGGGACTCAGAGACCCAGTACTTC CASSLGRGDSETQYF TRBJ2-5 NA NA TRBV5-1
TGTGCCAGCACTCCCTCCGGGGTTGGGGCAGATACGCAGTATTTT CASTPSGVGADTQYF TRBJ2-3 NA NA TRBV28
TGTGCCAGCAGCTCGGTCAGGGGGCCAAAAGAGACCCAGTACTTC CASSSVRGPKETQYF TRBJ2-5 NA TRBD1 TRBV11-2
TGTGCCAGCAGTTGGACAGGCAGCACAGATACGCAGTATTTT CASSWTGSTDTQYF TRBJ2-3 NA TRBD1 TRBV6-5
TGTGCCAGCAGCATTACTAGCGGGCTAGTCACAGATACGCAGTATTTT CASSITSGLVTDTQYF TRBJ2-3 NA TRBD2 TRBV11-2
TGCGCCAGCAGCGACGGACAGGGTGGCACTGAAGCTTTCTTT CASSDGQGGTEAFF TRBJ1-1 once TRBD1 TRBV10-1
TGTGCCAGCTCACCAGTGACGACTAGCGTAGCCGGGGAGCTGTTTTTT CASSPVTTSVAGELFF TRBJ2-2 NA TRBD2 TRBV18
TGTGCCAGCAGTAGGACACCGACTAACTATGGCTACACCTTC CASSRTPTNYGYTF TRBJ1-2 NA NA TRBV28
TGTGCCAGCAGTGAAAACACTGGAAACACCATATATTTT CASSENTGNTIYF TRBJ1-3 once NA TRBV25-1